Below, one TCR beta chain is given with its context. Measured with immunoSEQ multiplex PCR; TCRdb has only the in-frame clones, and not every one. The sample includes about 60,000 clones, about 92% of them seen just once. Deletions cut 3 bases from V and 2 bases from J, with 15 bases between. The CDR3 is made up of 15 amino acids. Germline lookup yields CDR1 SGDLS and CDR2 YYNGEE. This entry is derived from a study of T cell changes during pregnancy in multiple sclerosis. The input for sequencing was peripheral blood, taken in the first trimester of pregnancy. The TCR originated in a female donor with multiple sclerosis, enrolled in a pregnancy study. This sequence joins TRBV9 and TRBJ2-7; a possible D gene is TRBD1 (6 bases). CDR3 coding DNA: TGTGCCAGCAGCGGTAGTGAAGGGACAACCTACGAGCAGTACTTC. As protein: CASSGSEGTTYEQYF.